The source of this T cell receptor (beta chain) is a study of shared clonotypes between healthy human individuals (dated by TCRdb to 2018 to 2021). For the wider study: The cohort included three men and a couple of women between 18 and 49 years of age. To estimate repertoire size and how much clonotype sharing occurs between individuals, the study deeply sequenced the blood TCR repertoires of several healthy adults. For each donor, three plates each were used for CD4 naive and CD4 memory, two plates were used for CD8 naive, and one plate was used for CD8 memory. Between about 0.8 and 8.9 billion PBMCs per donor were obtained by leukapheresis. To increase sequencing depth and limit assay-specific biases, TCR repertoire library preparation and sequencing were carried out by different laboratories using diverse techniques. Summary of the overall study and its limitations: Around 5% of naive CD4, more than 3% of naive CD8, 2% to 2.5% of memory CD4, and 0.4% of memory CD8 clonotypes were shared across several donors. Only blood was sampled, and tissue TCR repertoires likely differ from those in blood. Rarefaction of sorted-subset datasets indicated incomplete sequencing despite the large sequencing depth. Because the study included only a small number of donors, the genetic and exposure-history diversity represented was limited. Larger estimated clonotype richness was generally found for naive subsets than for memory subsets. Higher generation probabilities were observed for clonotypes shared by all four sorted-subset donors than for non-shared clonotypes. Pairwise subsampling indicated that sequencing depth was expected to affect the degree of clonotype sharing among donors.

TCR CDR3 regions were amplified from genomic DNA by multiplex PCR using the deep immunoSEQ assay. For each cell subset, the extracted genomic DNA was distributed evenly across all wells of several immunoSEQ 96-well plates, and each plate served as one replicate. For sorted subsets, roughly 0.2 ug genomic DNA, equal to 30,000 to 35,000 T cell genomes, was loaded into each replicate PCR. The purified libraries were quantified using a Qubit 3.0 fluorometer, sized with a Bioanalyzer 2100, and then quantified again using the KAPA Library Quantification kit. Each immunoSEQ 96-well plate was sequenced on its own single-read 150-cycle Illumina NextSeq 550 flow cell. For the original study's pipeline: Because only junctional sequences without quality scores were contained in the immunoSEQ output, filtering matching that applied to full-length reads could not be performed. To assign V/J genes and CDR3, sequences were annotated against IMGT germline references using PyIR, a Python wrapper for IgBLAST v1.9. Reads were filtered out if the reads had weak V/J assignments (E-value above 1e-6), no CDR3, stop codons, out-of-frame junctions, or ambiguous translated residues. A V3J clonotype was defined by an identical inferred V gene, J gene, and CDR3 amino acid sequence. The percentage overlap between two repertoires was calculated by dividing the number of shared unique clonotypes by the size of the smaller repertoire. RTK rarefaction, the Chao1 estimator, and Recon v2.1 estimates of unobserved clonotypes were used to assess repertoire richness. OLGA was used to compute generation probabilities for all TCRbeta clonotypes that the gDNA method yielded from a handful of donors. Imported from immuneACCESS, the table was reduced by TCRdb to in-frame sequences with V and J called. These copies leave out some clones; in studies compared against another copy, an unresolved V gene accounts for under half, and the cause of the remainder is not known. Clone size and the V and J calls come from that table; the DNA yielded D and trimming. The sample table lists some 1,400,000 clones, around 97% of them with a count of one. Over 1% of the sample is in the top ten clones.

The germline V gene (reference sequence) supplies CDR1 MNHNY and CDR2 SVGAGI. Trimming at the junction amounts to 5 bases on V and 8 bases on J, and the germline ends lie 21 bases apart. The CDR3 holds 16 amino acids from the cysteine to the phenylalanine. This entry keeps only the CDR3 DNA: 48 bases, framed from base 1. Donors were healthy HIV-negative adults with no recently reported acute infections or vaccinations. Every donor was a Caucasian adult residing in Nashville, Tennessee, USA. CD4+ T cells were enriched through magnetic negative selection, after which naive cells were positively selected on CD45RA and the remaining negative fraction served as the memory subset. Blood was obtained by leukapheresis, after which PBMCs were separated by Ficoll-Histopaque density gradient centrifugation and cryopreserved in liquid nitrogen vapor phase. Analytical flow cytometry was used to check the purity and quantity of each magnetically sorted T cell population. Each sorted fraction had its genomic DNA isolated and then quantified by UV absorbance on a Nanodrop 2000c.

In regard to this clone: Its antigen remains unidentified. No clone much larger than this one lies a single base away; base qualities are absent.

Recombination linked TRBV6-6 to TRBJ2-2; possibly the D gene is TRBD2, per 6 matching bases. The sample comprised naive CD4+ T cells sorted from blood. The sample's cell subset or site, from its label and the paper: CD45RA+ positively selected. This receptor was obtained from a man under 40 in good health. Here the CDR3 is given as CASSLVGRLVNGELFF. The DNA sequence is as follows: TGTGCCAGCAGTCTCGTTGGGCGACTAGTAAATGGGGAGCTGTTTTTT.